This T cell receptor beta chain was identified in a study of cytomegalovirus exposure and HLA in healthy donors (dated 2017 in TCRdb). About the study as a whole: An earlier analysis of several hundred of the donors reported 250 to 300 Gb of sequence data and around 110 million unique TCR beta sequences obtained from some 170 million T cells. A later analysis re-analyzed previously published TCR beta repertoires from 660 or so donors and added high-resolution HLA genotyping to study TCR occurrence patterns. Because of strong linkage in the cohort, roughly five DR-DQ haplotypes were treated as single units for association and clustering. In a later genetic analysis, genome-wide SNP genotypes for about 60% of the 666 donors were used, and that subset was treated as a discovery cohort. Class I and class II HLA loci were covered by the typing at four-digit resolution. An earlier analysis of several hundred of the donors used high-throughput TCR beta sequencing to judge whether each TCR beta V gene segment behaved as functional or pseudogenic. Of the roughly 400 genotyped donors, 81% fell in the genetic ancestry cluster associated with self-reported Caucasian donors. Donor age, sex, ethnicity and CMV serostatus were collected together with the repertoire data. An early release covering 500 to 750 HLA-typed donors comprised around 300 gigabases of sequencing data and 65 million to 100 million unique TCR sequences. The study used immunosequencing to profile the T cell repertoires of around 600 subjects and linked those repertoires to cytomegalovirus serostatus. The study was designed to test whether signatures of past pathogen exposure could be identified by cataloging public T cell receptors. The study combined high-throughput TCR immunosequencing, statistical association of individual TCRs with disease status, and machine learning to predict cytomegalovirus infection status. The number of typed donors differed by locus: roughly 629-640 for A, B, C, DRB1 and DQB1; 500 to 550 for DQA1; around 580 for DPA1; and around 490 for DPB1. Among 350 to 400 genotyped donors of the cohort, an average of 235,054 unique TCR beta nucleotide sequences were sequenced per donor, roughly 20% of them non-productive. Along with the approximately 700-subject first cohort, a separate validation cohort of over a hundred different subjects was used. All discovery cohort repertoires had been generated using a single sequencing platform. Rather than drawing on any new phenotypic data, the later analysis identified candidate immune exposures from TCR beta sequences and the way those sequences occurred across donors. Broad study findings and their caveats: An earlier analysis of several hundred of the donors showed that most TCR beta V segments appeared in productive rearrangements either about 87% or about 30% of the time, which broadly matched IMGT annotations. Some IMGT-functional V segments, including TRBV6-2 and TRBV6-3, could not be told apart with the 87-base-pair reads, so those segments were excluded. According to a later analysis, TCR association rates differed among HLA loci, with DRB1 alleles showing the most associated TCRs and HLA-C alleles showing the fewest. Three of the identified cytomegalovirus-associated TCR beta chains were confirmed in vitro to be specific for cytomegalovirus antigens. It was suggested by the authors that the approach could potentially be generalized to other disease states and immunological phenotypes. The only immune exposure information available for the cohort was CMV serostatus. In a later analysis, HLA-associated TCR beta chains were found to be more clonally expanded and to have lower generation probabilities than equally common non-associated chains. V-gene and J-gene trimming of TCR beta chains was associated with a missense DCLRE1C variant in a later genetic analysis, and the association was replicated in an independent cohort. A later genetic analysis reported fewer N-insertions in productive TCRs among donors in an Asian-associated ancestry cluster than the roughly 690-donor mean. Some 15 rarely observed V segments, including chromosome 9 orphons, were excluded from the earlier analysis of some 590 of the donors because counts were too low. A later analysis found that most CMV-associated TCR beta chains appeared HLA-restricted, with HLA associations seemingly driven largely by CMV exposure. In a later analysis, several top co-occurrence clusters were reported to appear linked to parvovirus B19, influenza, CMV and Epstein-Barr virus. This cohort had only TCR beta chains sequenced, and the lack of alpha or paired-chain data limited which features could be detected. At a false discovery rate of 0.05, a later analysis linked approximately 18,000 TCR beta sequences to specific HLA alleles. Because some donors lacked HLA typing at each locus, the association tests relied only on the typed subset. A further reported finding was that TCR beta sequences accurately predicted the HLA-A and HLA-B alleles for most subjects in the first cohort. While some public TCRs were present in many individuals, most TCR sequences turned up only very rarely across donors. A total of 150 to 200 TCR beta chains were listed by the study as associated with cytomegalovirus. Linkage disequilibrium might explain the correlated functional status among segregating V segments, but an unknown experimental factor could not be excluded. When HLA alleles, especially DR and DQ, strongly co-occurred, TCR associations were difficult to assign to individual alleles. The classifier was reported to diagnose cytomegalovirus status with high specificity and sensitivity in both the original cohort and the validation cohort. The sequencing pipeline was judged likely to have produced a cluster of highly shared sequence variants as a technical artifact. The presence/absence analyses assumed that sequencing depth was roughly uniform across donors, and that assumption may not be true.

The CDR3 has 15 amino acids, counting the end cysteine and phenylalanine. Of the read, only the CDR3 DNA is kept; its 45 bases are in frame from base 1. Unmatched junction bases come to 3, with V trimmed by 3 bases and J by 1 base. CDR1 is given as MNHEY and CDR2 as SMNVEV, both from the germline V gene (reference sequence). As to this clone: What this receptor recognizes is not known.

The cohort consisted of fewer than 700 healthy bone marrow donors. Cohort members were all nominally healthy when sampled, although unrecorded immune exposures were likely present. The donor tested CMV seropositive, placing the donor among the 289 seropositive members of the cohort. A peripheral blood sample was collected from each donor, and TCR beta sequencing was performed on peripheral blood mononuclear cells. Genomic DNA extraction from the blood cell samples was performed with the Qiagen DNeasy Blood Extraction Kit. The library was obtained by the immunoSEQ multiplex PCR assay. For the multiplex PCR, a mixture combining 60 forward primers for TCR Vbeta segments and 13 reverse primers for TCR Jbeta segments was used. The CDR3 region of rearranged TCR beta genes was amplified from genomic DNA by a multiplex PCR assay. The amplified TCR beta libraries were sequenced on the Illumina HiSeq System as 87-base-pair reads. In the source study's methods: Across the 670 or so repertoires, a later analysis counted approximately 83 million unique TCR beta chains, around 10 million of which were shared by at least two donors. To remove PCR and sequencing errors, raw reads were error-corrected and collapsed into unique sequences using a nearest-neighbor algorithm that merged closely related sequences. V, D and J gene segments were assigned by aligning CDR3 sequences to IMGT reference sequences. For a sequence to be retained, a match of at least six nucleotides to both a V gene segment and a J gene segment was required. Rearrangements were called productive when the CDR3 lacked stop codons and stayed in frame with V and J; all others were non-productive. Following IMGT convention, CDR3 was defined as the stretch from the second conserved V-encoded cysteine to the conserved J-encoded phenylalanine. Sequences without an unambiguous match to a single V gene segment were excluded from the earlier analysis of 450 to 650 of the donors. In an earlier analysis of several hundred of the donors, V segments were called functional above 56.7% productive rearrangements and were called segregating when the between-donor standard deviation exceeded 5%. A statistical classification framework was built for diagnosing cytomegalovirus status from the catalog of TCR beta chain sequences. V and J gene assignment, in a later analysis, came from comparing TCR nucleotide sequences with IMGT/GENE-DB human TR gene sequences. The TCRdist pipeline was used in a later analysis to assign CDR3 sequences and most-parsimonious VDJ recombination scenarios. In a later analysis, each TCR beta chain was defined by its CDR3 amino acid sequence together with its V-gene family, and reads lacking a unique V-gene family were excluded. To address suspected cross-contamination and a sequencing artifact, a later analysis removed under 600 highly shared, low-generation-probability nucleotide sequences. For each public chain, a later analysis derived a clonal expansion index from normalized ranks of inferred template counts within each repertoire. In a later analysis, generation probabilities were computed with a VDJ recombination model fitted to out-of-frame rearrangements, and the resulting probabilities were checked against IGoR. A later analysis scored TCR-TCR, TCR-HLA and TCR-CMV co-occurrence with hypergeometric tests, applying a repertoire-size bias correction to TCR pairs. False discovery rates were estimated in a later analysis by permuting HLA or CMV assignments 20 times. In a later analysis, co-occurring TCRs were grouped using DBSCAN, and TCRdist sequence similarity was added for clustering within HLA-allele-positive subsets. Repertoires with fewer than 30,000 or more than 120,000 public chains, plus five repertoires with anomalous nucleotide sharing, were excluded from co-occurrence clustering. TCRdb carries this immuneACCESS record with in-frame sequences only. Its versions omit some clonotypes, under half of them owing to an unresolved V gene in the studies checked, with the rest unexplained. The V and J calls and clone size come from that table; D and trimming were worked out from the DNA. The sample table on file contains about 55,000 clones. In total, the top ten clones hold approximately 10% of the sample.

Sequenced sample: PBMCs. The chain is assembled from TRBV27 and TRBJ1-5, with 7 junctional bases fitting TRBD1. The clonotype comes from a man over 45 in good health and CMV-seropositive. The sequenced DNA: TGTGCCAGCAGTTTCGCGACAGGGAGCAATCAGCCCCAGCATTTT. Translated, it gives CASSFATGSNQPQHF.